A single sample is the source of the 2 T cell receptor beta chains below, sequenced in a study of CD8+ T cells in alopecia areata. Following extraction, RNA underwent reverse transcription to cDNA, which served as the sequencing template. The table came from immunoSEQ multiplex PCR; TCRdb's copy has only in-frame clones and leaves some out. The repertoire consists of 270,000 or so clones, none detected only once. After pooling, cutaneous lymph node cells were sorted with CD4, CD8alpha, NKG2D, NKG2ACE and other markers. The sample consisted of CD4+ T cells sorted from a lymph node. The source of these receptors is a C3H/HeJ mouse with alopecia areata. For the strain, the MHC haplotype given is H2-k.

In its sample, this clone was seen many times. Mouse names are used for the genes. The CDR3 is cut off 4 residues early in the read; its end comes from the germline J gene. This chain connects TRBV17 to TRBJ2-4; possibly TRBD1 for D (5 bases). The CDR3 runs 12 residues. Germline V gives CDR1 MNHDT, CDR2 YYDKIL. The sequenced part of the CDR3 DNA is TGTGCTAGCAGTGTGACAGAAAAC. Translated, it gives CASSVTEN. The entire CDR3 protein is CASSVTENTLYF.

Only a few counts were recorded for this clone. Germline and genes: mouse. From the germline J gene comes the end of the CDR3, since the read stops 4 residues before it. The chain recombines TRBV13-3 with TRBJ1-1; D might be TRBD1 (5 bases). CDR1 and CDR2 from the germline V gene are NNHDY and SYVADS. V dropped 5 bases and J dropped 0 bases, with 14 bases sitting between them. The CDR3 sequence is 15 residues long. The CDR3 sequence is CASRPPTAANTEVFF. The DNA read from the CDR3 is TGTGCCAGCAGGCCACCGACAGCTGCAAACACA.